The 21 T cell receptor beta chains given below trace back to one sample, sequenced in a study of human T cells and chemical hapten exposure. TCRdb processed the RACE reads anew with MiXCR; each CDR3 protein has one entry. The sample holds about 180,000 distinct CDR3 sequences, approximately 29% seen once. As for time point: pre-sensitization, week 0. Documented treatment: therapeutic diphenylcyclopropenone sensitization with weekly scalp DPC. The sequencing here drew on whole blood, taken in connection with sensitization to the hapten diphenylcyclopropenone (DPC). These receptors originate from a woman in her 30s with alopecia areata. Some clones in this sample may be carry-over from other donors' samples.

This clonotype was detected a few times. The CDR3 nucleotides read TGTGCCAGCAGATCTACCGCTAGCGGGGGCGCAGATACGCAGTATTTT. Protein product: CASRSTASGGADTQYF. The rearrangement links TRBV9 to TRBJ2-3; TRBD2 aligns across 10 bases. CDR1 SGDLS and CDR2 YYNGEE come from the germline V gene. The CDR3 has 16 amino acids. Unmatched junction bases numbered 10, after V lost 5 bases and J lost 4 bases.

The rearrangement joins TRBV7-2 to TRBJ1-1; D is perhaps TRBD1 (5 bases). Germline V gives CDR1 SGHTA, CDR2 FQGNSA. CDR3 length: 13 residues. The V and J ends lost 5 bases and 11 bases respectively, with 18 bases between them. CDR3 protein: CASSPWGPSGAFF. CDR3 bases: TGTGCCAGCAGCCCCTGGGGACCTTCCGGTGCTTTCTTT.

There are a few counts of this clonotype. The rearrangement links TRBV28 to TRBJ1-4; no definite D call. CDR1 is MDHEN and CDR2 is SYDVKM in the germline V gene. The CDR3 has 13 residues. V was clipped by 6 bases and J by 6 bases, with 11 bases between them. Here the CDR3 reads CASSLTQDEKLFF. The CDR3 nucleotides are TGTGCCAGCAGCCTTACGCAAGATGAAAAACTGTTTTTT.

The J gene is TRBJ2-7, the V gene TRBV7-2; 8 bases are shared with TRBD2. V lost 5 bases and J lost 5; bases outside the gene matches: 8. The CDR3 totals 14 residues. Germline CDR1 SGHTA, CDR2 FQGNSA. The CDR3 sequence: CASSPGGSRDEQYF. The CDR3 DNA follows: TGTGCCAGCAGCCCGGGGGGGTCGAGGGACGAGCAGTACTTC.

The chain couples TRBV11-2 to TRBJ2-3, with D unclear. Germline V lookup: CDR1 SGHAT, CDR2 FQNNGV. The CDR3 is 15 residues long. V dropped 1 base and J dropped 2 bases, with 10 bases sitting between them. As DNA, the CDR3 is TGTGCCAGCAGCTTAGCTGAGACCTTCACAGATACGCAGTATTTT. This sequence encodes CASSLAETFTDTQYF.

CDR3 protein: CASSYDTNYGYTF. CDR3 DNA: TGTGCCAGCAGTTACGATACCAACTATGGCTACACCTTC. V is TRBV6-5 and J is TRBJ1-2; no firm D call. The V and J ends lost 2 bases and 2 bases respectively, with 6 bases between them. This CDR3 is built from 13 residues. CDR1 is MNHEY, CDR2 SVGAGI, per germline.

This rearrangement joins TRBV3-1 to TRBJ1-3, with no clear D. V was clipped by 0 bases and J by 5 bases, with 11 bases between them. The germline CDR1 and CDR2 sequences are LGHDT and YNNKEL (reference sequence). The CDR3 extends over 15 amino acids. This chain's CDR3 is CASSQEPTARNTIYF. The DNA of the CDR3 is TGTGCCAGCAGCCAAGAGCCTACAGCCAGAAACACCATATATTTT.

This clonotype appeared a few times. The chain is built from TRBV25-1 and TRBJ1-1, with D possibly TRBD1 on 5 matching bases. V lost 6 bases and J lost 3, with 11 bases in between. This CDR3 is built from 13 residues. Germline-derived CDR1 and CDR2 are MGHDK and SYGVNS. The CDR3: CASSPGGDTEAFF. CDR3 nucleotide sequence: TGTGCCAGCAGCCCGGGAGGGGACACTGAAGCTTTCTTT.

J is TRBJ2-5 and V is TRBV5-6; 10 nucleotides align to TRBD1. J was trimmed by 4 bases and V by 4 bases; bases with no gene match: 7. CDR3 size: 15 residues. The V gene's germline CDR1 is SGHDT and CDR2 YYEEEE. CDR3 region: CASSGTGEKRETQYF. CDR3 nucleotide sequence: TGTGCCAGCAGCGGGACAGGGGAGAAACGAGAGACCCAGTACTTC.

The chain uses TRBV9 and TRBJ2-7; D is unclear. Germline V gene data show CDR1 as SGDLS and CDR2 as YYNGEE. The V and J ends lost 0 bases and 0 bases respectively, with 10 bases between them. The CDR3 contains 15 residues. This CDR3 is CASSVEAGSSYEQYF. In DNA, the CDR3 is TGTGCCAGCAGCGTAGAAGCAGGCAGCTCCTACGAGCAGTACTTC.

The table lists this clonotype with a few counts. The chain carries TRBV29-1 and TRBJ1-1; the D is unclear. Per germline, CDR1 SQVTM and CDR2 ANQGSEA. V was trimmed by 5 bases and J by 3 bases, leaving 16 bases between them. CDR3 length: 14 amino acids. The DNA for the CDR3 is TGCAGCGTTAGCTACGGGGTTACGGACACTGAAGCTTTCTTT. Protein sequence: CSVSYGVTDTEAFF.

The CDR3 protein is CASSAHRENSPLHF. The CDR3 DNA reads as TGTGCCAGCAGCGCCCACAGGGAGAATTCACCCCTCCACTTT. The rearrangement uses TRBV7-9 and TRBJ1-6, with a weak D call TRBD1 (6 bases). Deletions cut 5 bases from V and 7 bases from J, with 12 bases between. Germline assignment: CDR1 SEHNR and CDR2 FQNEAQ (reference sequence). The CDR3 is 14 residues long.

This chain uses TRBV20-1 with TRBJ1-5; D remains ambiguous. CDR3 length: 12 amino acids. Looked up from germline, CDR1 is DFQATT and CDR2 is SNEGSKA (reference sequence). V lost 0 bases to trimming and J lost 6 bases, with 6 bases between them. CDR3 sequence reads: CSARDLSQPQHF. CDR3 nucleotides: TGCAGTGCTAGAGATCTCAGTCAGCCCCAGCATTTT.

The chain is built from TRBV4-1 and TRBJ2-5; D might be TRBD2 (6 bases). The germline CDR1 and CDR2 sequences are MGHRA and YSYEKL. This CDR3 has 14 residues. The V end was cut by 2 bases, the J end by 3 bases, with 10 bases between. CDR3 sequence reads: CASSQHGLKETQYF. CDR3 nucleotide sequence: TGCGCCAGCAGCCAACATGGACTAAAAGAGACCCAGTACTTC.

V usage is TRBV7-2 and J usage is TRBJ1-1; 10 nucleotides match TRBD1. CDR1 is SGHTA and CDR2 is FQGNSA in the germline V gene. J gave up 6 bases and V 0 bases, and 4 bases lay outside the gene matches. CDR3 length: 15 residues. The CDR3 spells CASSLAPDRGAEAFF. CDR3 nucleotides: TGTGCCAGCAGCTTAGCCCCGGACAGGGGGGCTGAAGCTTTCTTT.

This clonotype was found many times. DNA of the CDR3: TGTGCCAGCAGCCATTCGGACGGATCCTACGAGCAGTACTTC. This encodes CASSHSDGSYEQYF. The chain links TRBV7-2 to TRBJ2-7; D unresolved. V was shortened by 5 bases and J by 1 base, with 12 bases between the two germline ends. From germline, CDR1 is SGHTA and CDR2 FQGNSA. This CDR3 spans 14 amino acids.

The gene calls are TRBV7-2 and TRBJ1-2; TRBD1 matches at 8 bases. V shed 4 bases and J 4 bases; nucleotides not matched to a gene: 2. This CDR3 has 13 amino acids. From germline, CDR1 is SGHTA and CDR2 FQGNSA. The chain's CDR3 is CASSYRGSYGYTF. CDR3 nucleotides: TGTGCCAGCAGCTACAGGGGGAGCTATGGCTACACCTTC.

The chain combines TRBV4-2 with TRBJ2-2; no clear D gene. The CDR3 spans 16 residues. V was clipped by 0 bases and J by 1 base, with 9 bases between them. Germline CDR1 is LGHNA and CDR2 is YNFKEQ. The CDR3 DNA is TGTGCCAGCAGCCAAGATGACGGCCGGAACACCGGGGAGCTGTTTTTT. This translates into CASSQDDGRNTGELFF.

The chain combines TRBV29-1 with TRBJ2-7, with D possibly TRBD1 on 6 matching bases. Trimming pared 7 bases from V and 4 bases from J, leaving 11 bases between. Per germline, CDR1 SQVTM and CDR2 ANQGSEA. The CDR3 has 11 amino acids. Here the CDR3 reads CSASGQYEQYF. The CDR3 bases are TGCAGCGCTTCCGGACAGTACGAGCAGTACTTC.

This chain uses TRBV29-1 with TRBJ1-2; the D gene is possibly TRBD1 (5 bases). Per the germline V gene, CDR1 is SQVTM and CDR2 is ANQGSEA. The CDR3 consists of 12 residues. V dropped 5 bases and J dropped 4 bases, with 11 bases sitting between them. This CDR3 is CSVQSGSYGYTF. CDR3 DNA: TGCAGCGTTCAGTCAGGGTCCTATGGCTACACCTTC.

This clonotype was picked up a small number of times. The chain employs TRBV29-1 and TRBJ2-1; D possibly uses TRBD1 or TRBD2 (5 bases each). CDR3 length: 14 amino acids. V lost 5 bases, J lost 4 bases, and 15 bases lay in between. In germline, CDR1 is SQVTM, CDR2 ANQGSEA. CDR3: CSVKQGATYNEQFF. CDR3 bases: TGCAGCGTTAAGCAGGGAGCGACATACAATGAGCAGTTCTTC.